Sequencing of this T cell receptor (beta chain) was carried out in a study of cytomegalovirus exposure and HLA in healthy donors. The germline CDR1 and CDR2 sequences are SGHNT and YENEEA. V was pared by 5 bases and J by 0 bases, with 13 bases between. The CDR3 contains 15 residues. This clone was detected only a few times. The antigen is undetermined. Study observations and caveats: In an earlier analysis, in some 600 donors, most V segments appeared productive either ~87% or ~30% of the time.

PCR was performed using 60 Vbeta and 13 Jbeta primers. Authors' processing steps: Later reanalysis found about 78 million unique TCR beta chains, around 9.9 million of them shared. The protocol was immunoSEQ multiplex PCR, while the TCRdb copy is restricted to in-frame clones and leaves out a portion. V and J calls and clone size are those listed in that table; D and trimming were worked out from the DNA. Of 85,000 to 120,000 clones listed, around three quarters are singletons. The sequencing sample was made of PBMCs. The receptor was isolated from a boy aged 5-17 years in good health and CMV-seronegative. The genes are TRBV11-3 and TRBJ2-5; a possible D gene is TRBD2 (6 bases). CDR3 sequence: CASSQEGLYQETQYF. The CDR3 DNA follows: TGTGCCAGCAGCCAGGAGGGGCTGTACCAAGAGACCCAGTACTTC.